This T cell receptor (beta chain) was observed in a study of T cells in Graves' hyperthyroidism and ophthalmopathy. Study findings and constraints: Among clonotypes expanded in thyroid above 0.001, most were also found in blood.

This CDR3 contains 16 residues. V gave up 3 bases and J gave up 3 bases, with 18 bases separating them. Looked up from germline, CDR1 is MDHEN and CDR2 is SYDVKM. RNA transcripts gave rise to amplified TCR beta CDR3 regions. The HTBI set primed first-round TCR CDR3 RT-PCR. One entry per CDR3 protein, called by TCRdb with MiXCR from the multiplex PCR reads. Of 300,000 to 400,000 distinct CDR3 sequences in the sample, 11% to 15% are singletons; the top ten hold around 24%. This clonotype was recorded at least ten times. Its antigen is as yet unknown. This sequence was found in a woman in her twenties or thirties with Graves' hyperthyroidism. The sequencing input was blood. The gene calls are TRBV28 and TRBJ2-7; D is uncertain. This CDR3 reads CASSFYSPKNFYEQYF. The CDR3 DNA reads as TGTGCCAGCAGTTTCTATAGCCCTAAAAACTTCTACGAGCAGTACTTC. Drawing the rest from reference TRBV28 and TRBJ2-7, the complete variable domain is DVKVTQSSRYLVKRTGEKVFLECVQDMDHENMFWYRQDPGLGLRLIYFSYDVKMKEKGDIPEGYSVSREKKERFSLILESASTNQTSMYLCASSFYSPKNFYEQYFGPGTRLTVT.